The entry below describes one TCR beta chain. The specificity of this receptor is unknown. No clone much larger than this one lies a single base away; base qualities are absent. This entry comes from a study of blood T cell repertoires in COVID-19 (dated by TCRdb to the early 2020s). About the study as a whole: Samples from collaborators originated in the United States, Italy and Spain and spanned both the acute and convalescent phases of COVID-19. The prospective study material was composed of cDNA or gDNA derived from T cells, B-cell-depleted T cells, or PBMCs. The dataset comprised deeply sampled blood TCRbeta repertoires from subjects exposed to, actively infected with, or recovered from COVID-19. The repertoires were released in a freely available public database meant as a resource for research on the immune response to SARS-CoV-2. The samples were drawn from the first 160 participants of the ongoing ImmuneRACE study and from 1,254 subjects provided by 6 global collaborators. The sample metadata nearly always contained a de-identified subject ID, COVID-19 status, age in years and sex. Where available, HLA class I and class II types were taken from metadata supplied by the sample provider and were not determined by assay-based typing.

The collaborating institutions used their own protocols to collect whole blood in K2EDTA tubes. For TCRbeta analysis, collaborators shipped samples in one of three forms: frozen whole blood, isolated PBMCs, or DNA extracted from either of those sample types. TCRbeta CDR3 regions were amplified from genomic DNA by means of the immunoSEQ Assay, a bias-controlled multiplex PCR. The original methods were these. Within the assay, amplification of reference gene primers was used to estimate how many nucleated cells each sample contained. To quantify the absolute abundance of each unique TCRbeta CDR3 rearrangement, sequence reads were collapsed and filtered. For each sample, productive Simpson clonality was calculated as the square root of Simpson's diversity index across productive rearrangements. TCRdb provides this immuneACCESS table in a form limited to in-frame rearrangements. Some clones are lacking; in checked studies, under half of them reflect an unresolved V gene, and why the rest are absent is not known. Clonal size and the V and J genes are those of that table, whereas D and trimming came from the DNA. This sample has some 370,000 clones in its table, and about 90% of those were observed once. The ten largest clones add up to around 7% of the sample.

Paper-wide results and their limitations: The amount of clinical and demographic metadata varied by source and participant and was provided uncurated.

Sequencing was carried out using peripheral blood. This receptor was identified in a man younger than 35 with active or convalescent COVID-19.

The DNA is as follows: TGCAGCGTCCGACCGGGTCCAGAGGAGACCCAGTACTTC. The encoded protein is CSVRPGPEETQYF. The rearrangement combines TRBV29-1 with TRBJ2-5, with no confident D gene call. From its cysteine to its phenylalanine, the CDR3 spans 13 amino acids. Only the CDR3 portion is preserved as DNA: 39 bases, with reading frame beginning at the first base. The V and J ends are trimmed by 6 bases and 5 bases, leaving 16 bases between them. From a lookup of the germline V gene, CDR1 and CDR2 are SQVTM and ANQGSEA.